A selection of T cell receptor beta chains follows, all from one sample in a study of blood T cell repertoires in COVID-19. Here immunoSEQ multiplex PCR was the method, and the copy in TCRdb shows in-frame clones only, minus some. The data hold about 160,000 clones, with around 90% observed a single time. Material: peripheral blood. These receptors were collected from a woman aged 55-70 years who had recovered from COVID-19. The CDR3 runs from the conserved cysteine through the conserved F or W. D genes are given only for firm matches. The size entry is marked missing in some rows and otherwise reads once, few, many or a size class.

CASSQRTSKFF,TGTGCCAGCAGCCAAAGAACTAGCAAGTTCTTC,TRBV3-1/TRBV3-2,NA,TRBJ2-1,NA
CASSDSSGSYNEQFF,TGTGCCAGCAGTGACTCTTCGGGCTCCTACAATGAGCAGTTCTTC,TRBV6-4,few,TRBJ2-1,NA
CASSTPSQESGQFF,TGCGCCAGCAGCACACCCTCACAGGAATCGGGGCAGTTCTTC,TRBV5-1,NA,TRBJ2-1,NA
CASRGSGYNEQFF,TGCGCCAGCAGAGGATCGGGGTACAATGAGCAGTTCTTC,TRBV10-1,few,TRBJ2-1,NA
CASSSIGAPVTEAFF,TGTGCCAGCAGCTCTATAGGGGCCCCAGTGACTGAAGCTTTCTTT,TRBV3-1/TRBV3-2,NA,TRBJ1-1,NA
CASSLQGVNSGEAFF,TGTGCCAGCAGTTTACAGGGGGTAAATTCTGGTGAAGCTTTCTTT,TRBV28,NA,TRBJ1-1,TRBD1
CAISESGVGNTIYF,TGTGCCATCAGTGAGTCCGGGGTAGGAAACACCATATATTTT,TRBV10-3,NA,TRBJ1-3,NA
CASSGGQAYNEQFF,TGTGCCAGCAGCGGAGGACAGGCTTACAATGAGCAGTTCTTC,TRBV5-5,NA,TRBJ2-1,TRBD1
CASSEVGGYYGYTF,TGTGCCAGCAGTGAAGTAGGGGGCTACTATGGCTACACCTTC,TRBV2,NA,TRBJ1-2,TRBD1
CASCPSYYGELFF,TGTGCCAGCTGCCCCAGCTACTACGGGGAGCTGTTTTTT,TRBV2,NA,TRBJ2-2,NA
CASSPPGTSGYNEQFF,TGTGCCAGCAGCCCCCCCGGGACTAGTGGGTACAATGAGCAGTTCTTC,TRBV5-6,NA,TRBJ2-1,TRBD2
CASTDSGALGLGQPQHF,TGTGCCAGCACCGACTCAGGGGCCCTCGGATTGGGTCAGCCCCAGCATTTT,TRBV28,NA,TRBJ1-5,NA
CASSPRQGEGYTF,TGTGCCAGCAGTCCCAGACAGGGGGAGGGCTACACCTTC,TRBV27,NA,TRBJ1-2,TRBD1
CASSFLSGANVLTF,TGTGCCAGCAGTTTCCTCTCTGGGGCCAACGTCCTGACTTTC,TRBV28,NA,TRBJ2-6,NA
CASSGRRQGLGNTIYF,TGCGCCAGCAGCGGCCGGAGACAGGGGTTAGGAAACACCATATATTTT,TRBV5-1,NA,TRBJ1-3,TRBD1
CASSPRMGGEAFF,TGTGCCAGCAGCCCCCGGATGGGGGGTGAAGCTTTCTTT,TRBV28,NA,TRBJ1-1,NA
CSASQQGSNSPLHF,TGCAGTGCTAGTCAGCAGGGGAGTAATTCACCCCTCCACTTT,TRBV20-1,NA,TRBJ1-6,NA
CASSLATTSGGLYEQYF,TGCGCCAGCAGCTTGGCCACGACTAGCGGGGGGCTCTACGAGCAGTACTTC,TRBV5-1,NA,TRBJ2-7,TRBD2
CASTLGTGTYEQYF,TGTGCCAGTACCCTGGGGACAGGCACCTACGAGCAGTACTTC,TRBV19,NA,TRBJ2-7,TRBD1
CSVAPSGGAVGETQYF,TGCAGCGTGGCGCCCTCCGGGGGGGCCGTAGGGGAGACCCAGTACTTC,TRBV29-1,NA,TRBJ2-5,TRBD2
CASNPISWWLTDTQYF,TGCGCCAGCAATCCGATTTCCTGGTGGCTGACAGATACGCAGTATTTT,TRBV10-1,NA,TRBJ2-3,NA
CATRPDIYNEQFF,TGTGCCACCCGGCCGGACATATACAATGAGCAGTTCTTC,TRBV12-3/TRBV12-4,NA,TRBJ2-1,NA
CASAGGAVETQYF,TGCGCCAGCGCCGGGGGGGCCGTAGAGACCCAGTACTTC,TRBV5-1,NA,TRBJ2-5,TRBD2
CASSPRENWEKLFF,TGTGCCAGCAGCCCCCGGGAGAATTGGGAAAAACTGTTTTTT,TRBV21-1,NA,TRBJ1-4,NA
CAWGIGENTGELFF,TGTGCCTGGGGAATCGGGGAGAACACCGGGGAGCTGTTTTTT,TRBV30,NA,TRBJ2-2,NA